What follows are 2 T cell receptor beta chains derived from one specimen sequenced in a study of beta chain features in type 1 diabetes. Expressed TCRB transcripts were sequenced because the isolated RNA had all been reverse transcribed beforehand. Profiled with immunoSEQ multiplex PCR; TCRdb holds only in-frame clones, not every one. In the table there are about 250,000 clones, roughly 13% of which are singletons. The specimen was naive CD4+ T cells from blood. These receptors were obtained from a woman aged 40 to 50 in good health.

This chain joins TRBV6-1 and TRBJ2-4; 8 bases map to TRBD1. Germline lookup yields CDR1 MNHNS and CDR2 SASEGT. Trimming cost V 7 bases and J 3 bases; bases outside gene matches: 8. The CDR3 is made up of 15 amino acids. Here the CDR3 DNA reads TGTGCCAGCACGGGGGACAGGCTTGGCAAAAACATTCAGTACTTC. Its protein is CASTGDRLGKNIQYF.

The table lists this clone with many counts. V and J are TRBV4-3 and TRBJ2-6, with D possibly matching TRBD1 (5 bases). With 0 bases removed from V and 0 bases from J, the gap between germline ends came to 12 bases. Germline CDR1 is LGHNA and CDR2 is YSLEER. The CDR3 extends over 18 amino acids. The CDR3 DNA reads as TGCGCCAGCAGCCAAGATGTCCAGGGAAGCTCTGGGGCCAACGTCCTGACTTTC. Protein: CASSQDVQGSSGANVLTF.